The clone carrying this T cell receptor beta chain was counted a single time. The antigen is not known. A read error may account for a junction end that differs from germline. This record comes from a study of tumor and adjacent non-tumor tissue in lung cancer. In the study overall: Aged about 30 to 76 years, patients included fewer than 11 men and roughly five women with stage I to III disease. Study-level findings and limits: Tumor tissue had significantly higher TCR diversity than normal lung.

There are 14 residues in the CDR3. The germline V gene encodes CDR1 SGHNT and CDR2 YENEEA. This sample's RNA came from whole unsorted tissue. The library came from three nested PCR rounds adapted from ARM-PCR protocols. TCRdb itself ran the multiplex PCR reads through MiXCR, one entry per CDR3 protein. The repertoire holds 78,000 or so distinct CDR3 sequences, with 80% to 85% as singletons. The specimen was lung tumor tissue. The V and J genes are TRBV11-3 and TRBJ2-3; D not resolved. This TCR was sampled from a woman between 45 and 60 years old with non-small cell lung cancer. The DNA for the CDR3 is TGTGCCAGCAGCTTGGACCTCGGCACAGATACGCTGTATTTT. It is translated as CASSLDLGTDTLYF. The full variable domain, rest sourced from reference TRBV11-3 and TRBJ2-3, is EAGVVQSPRYKIIEKKQPVAFWCNPISGHNTLYWYLQNLGQGPELLIRYENEEAVDDSQLPKDRFSAERLKGVDSTLKIQPAELGDSAVYLCASSLDLGTDTLYFGPGTRLTVL.